The next 9 T cell receptor beta chains were all read from a single sample in a study of T cell responses to AZD1222 COVID-19 vaccine. Sequencing was performed with immunoSEQ multiplex PCR; in TCRdb, only in-frame clones are kept and a portion is missing. The table has about 130,000 clones, approximately 88% seen once. Here the sequenced sample was peripheral blood, taken on day 0 of AZD1222 vaccination. These receptor sequences come from an adult in good health.

The V and J genes are TRBV3-1 (or the pseudogene TRBV3-2) and TRBJ1-2, with 10 bases that match TRBD1. Losses at the gene ends were 4 bases for V and 7 bases for J; bases not matched to a gene: 9. Per germline, CDR1 LGHDT and CDR2 YNNKEL (reference sequence). The CDR3 sequence is 15 residues long. Here the CDR3 DNA reads TGTGCCAGCAGCCGGGCGGGACAGGGGTTCTCTGGCTACACCTTC. This translates into CASSRAGQGFSGYTF.

The rearrangement joins TRBV7-8 to TRBJ1-1, with D possibly being TRBD1 (5 bases). The germline CDR1 and CDR2 sequences are SGHVS and FQNEAQ. V lost 1 base to trimming and J lost 1 base, with 13 bases between them. The CDR3 sequence is 16 residues long. CDR3 region: CASSLGGGGENTEAFF. CDR3 DNA: TGTGCCAGCAGCTTAGGGGGTGGGGGAGAGAACACTGAAGCTTTCTTT.

A single count supports this clone. The rearrangement joins TRBV7-9 to TRBJ1-1; D possibly corresponds to TRBD1 (6 bases). This CDR3 region has 16 residues. Trimming cost V 5 bases and J 1 base, with 17 bases left between them. From germline, CDR1 is SEHNR and CDR2 FQNEAQ (reference sequence). DNA for the CDR3: TGTGCCAGCAGCCCGAGGAACAGGGTAACGAACACTGAAGCTTTCTTT. It yields the protein CASSPRNRVTNTEAFF.

The chain joins TRBV6-2 or TRBV6-3 to TRBJ1-5; D remains ambiguous. CDR1 is MNHEY, CDR2 SVGEGT, per germline. The length of the CDR3 is 14 residues. V lost 0 bases and J lost 6, with 9 bases in between. The CDR3 region has the DNA TGTGCCAGCAGTTACTCTGAGGTTATTCAGCCCCAGCATTTT. Its translation: CASSYSEVIQPQHF.

This clone was seen just once. V usage is TRBV6-1 and J usage is TRBJ1-4; 8 bases align to TRBD1. The CDR3 spans 20 residues. Germline CDR1 reads MNHNS; CDR2 reads SASEGT. V dropped 0 bases and J dropped 7; count of bases not matched to a gene: 19. CDR3 loop: CASSEAVGREPGGAGEKLFF. The DNA for the CDR3 is TGTGCCAGCAGTGAAGCGGTGGGGCGGGAACCAGGGGGCGCGGGTGAAAAACTGTTTTTT.

This chain joins TRBV19 and TRBJ1-2; tentatively, D is TRBD1 (5 bases). The CDR3 spans 13 residues. V was trimmed by 9 bases and J by 4 bases, leaving 15 bases between them. Germline values: CDR1 LNHDA, CDR2 SQIVND (reference sequence). This chain's CDR3 is CASLGGGGYGYTF. The CDR3 nucleotides read TGTGCCAGCCTAGGTGGCGGGGGCTATGGCTACACCTTC. Using reference TRBV19 and TRBJ1-2 for the parts outside the CDR3, the full variable domain is DGGITQSPKYLFRKEGQNVTLSCEQNLNHDAMYWYRQDPGQGLRLIYYSQIVNDFQKGDIAEGYSVSREKKESFPLTVTSAQKNPTAFYLCASLGGGGYGYTFGSGTRLTVV.

The chain carries TRBV9 and TRBJ2-3; 7 positions match TRBD2. The V and J ends lost 2 bases and 5 bases, in that order; junction bases with no gene match: 8. CDR1 and CDR2 from the germline V gene are SGDLS and YYNGEE. The CDR3 has 15 residues. The CDR3 coding sequence is TGTGCCAGCAGCGTTAGGGAGGGGACGGGAGATACGCAGTATTTT. Translating it yields CASSVREGTGDTQYF.

The V gene is TRBV7-8, the J gene TRBJ1-1, with D hard to call. This CDR3 spans 12 amino acids. CDR1 is SGHVS, CDR2 FQNEAQ, per germline. V lost 1 base and J 7 bases, leaving 7 bases between the germline ends. The CDR3 nucleotides read TGTGCCAGCAGCTTAGAATGGGGTGAAGCTTTCTTT. This sequence encodes CASSLEWGEAFF.

The rearrangement uses TRBV18 and TRBJ1-1; D possibly corresponds to TRBD1 (5 bases). Per the germline V gene, CDR1 is KGHSH and CDR2 is LQKENI. The length of the CDR3 is 14 residues. V was cut by 7 bases and J by 1 base, with 13 bases left in between. The CDR3 spells CASLETGTNTEAFF. The CDR3 DNA sequence: TGTGCCAGCTTGGAGACCGGGACGAACACTGAAGCTTTCTTT.